Presented here are 27 T cell receptor beta chains from one specimen sequenced in a study of blood T cells in healthy people across ages. Combining a sample-barcoded 5' primer with a J-beta primer mix, a second PCR ran for roughly 6 to 11 cycles. TCRdb re-derived calls from the 5' RACE reads in MiXCR, one entry per CDR3 protein. The repertoire has around 620,000 distinct CDR3 sequences, roughly 28% of them found once; the top ten carry 18%. Input material: blood. These receptors came from a woman in her 70s in good health.

CDR3 in amino acids: CASSFQEETEAFF. DNA for the CDR3: TGTGCCAGCAGCTTTCAGGAGGAGACTGAAGCTTTCTTT. This rearrangement joins TRBV7-9 to TRBJ1-1; D unresolved. The CDR3 sequence is 13 residues long. Trimming left V 3 bases short and J 5 bases short, with 10 bases between. In germline, CDR1 is SEHNR, CDR2 FQNEAQ (reference sequence).

The chain joins TRBV12-3 or TRBV12-4 to TRBJ2-7; 9 nucleotides align to TRBD1. V dropped 6 bases and J dropped 5; count of bases not matched to a gene: 8. This CDR3 is 14 amino acids long. The CDR3 nucleotides read TGTGCCAGCAGGATCCGGGACAGGGATAACGAGCAGTACTTC. It yields the protein CASRIRDRDNEQYF.

This clonotype was recorded a few times. The rearrangement joins TRBV30 to TRBJ1-2, with D tentatively TRBD1 (6 bases). Trimming cost V 3 bases and J 0 bases, with 14 bases left between them. Germline CDR1 is GTSNPN and CDR2 is SVGIG (reference sequence). The CDR3 has 15 amino acids. The CDR3 coding sequence is TGTGCCTGGAGCCCCGACAGGCCCCCTAACTATGGCTACACCTTC. Its translation: CAWSPDRPPNYGYTF.

The V gene is TRBV5-1, the J gene TRBJ2-3; D remains unclear. Per germline, CDR1 SGHRS and CDR2 YFSETQ. Between the trimmed V and J ends, which lost 0 bases and 5 bases, there was a span of 16 bases. The CDR3 contains 16 residues. The DNA for the CDR3 is TGCGCCAGCAGCTTGGCCGTGGGGAACCCAAGAGATACGCAGTATTTT. Residues: CASSLAVGNPRDTQYF.

The chain joins TRBV29-1 to TRBJ1-1; D is uncertain. Trimming left V 5 bases short and J 5 bases short, with 12 bases between. The CDR3 runs 12 residues. The germline gives CDR1 SQVTM, CDR2 ANQGSEA. The CDR3, as DNA: TGCAGCGTTCGGACGGCCGGGACTGAAGCTTTCTTT. As protein: CSVRTAGTEAFF.

This sequence joins TRBV14 and TRBJ2-5; TRBD1 agrees at 7 bases. The CDR3 covers 13 residues. CDR1 and CDR2 (germline): SGHDN, FVKESK. The junction had 5 bases not matched to a gene; V was cut back by 3 bases and J by 7 bases. The CDR3 DNA reads TGTGCCAGCAGCCAGGGACAGTATAGGACCCAGTACTTC. Translated: CASSQGQYRTQYF.

The chain carries TRBV7-8 and TRBJ2-7, with 9 bases lining up with TRBD1. CDR1 and CDR2 (germline): SGHVS, FQNEAQ. V gave up 5 bases and J gave up 1 base; unmatched junction bases: 12. The CDR3 length is 17 residues. The CDR3: CASSPTRRDRESYEQYF. CDR3 in DNA: TGTGCCAGCAGCCCAACTCGCCGGGACAGGGAATCCTACGAGCAGTACTTC. The variable domain in full, completed from reference TRBV7-8 and TRBJ2-7, reads GAGVSQSPRYKVAKRGQDVALRCDPISGHVSLFWYQQALGQGPEFLTYFQNEAQLDKSGLPSDRFFAERPEGSVSTLKIQRTQQEDSAVYLCASSPTRRDRESYEQYFGPGTRLTVT.

This clonotype was counted between two and nine times. The genes are TRBV6-5 and TRBJ1-6; a possible D gene is TRBD1 (5 bases). V dropped 3 bases and J dropped 9 bases, with 18 bases sitting between them. The CDR3 is made up of 16 amino acids. Looked up from germline, CDR1 is MNHEY and CDR2 is SVGAGI. The CDR3 here is CASSYTPGRAGSPLHF. As DNA, the CDR3 is TGTGCCAGCAGTTATACCCCTGGCAGGGCGGGTTCACCCCTCCACTTT.

The rearrangement joins TRBV10-3 to TRBJ1-6, with D uncertain. The germline V and J ends were trimmed by 0 bases and 10 bases, with 13 bases remaining between them. The CDR3 totals 15 residues. CDR1 and CDR2 from the germline V gene are ENHRY and SYGVKD. The CDR3 here is CAISESVGRGSPLHF. The CDR3 DNA sequence: TGTGCCATCAGTGAGTCAGTGGGTCGGGGATCACCCCTCCACTTT.

This clonotype was observed a few times. The chain carries TRBV6-5 and TRBJ2-5; TRBD2 might be the D (6 bases). There are 17 residues in the CDR3. The V gene lost 3 bases and the J gene lost 0 bases, with 17 bases spanning the gap. The germline V gene has CDR1 MNHEY and CDR2 SVGAGI. The CDR3 loop reads CASSYVGGVKYQETQYF. The CDR3 DNA reads TGTGCCAGCAGTTATGTCGGGGGAGTCAAGTACCAAGAGACCCAGTACTTC.

The CDR3 region has the DNA TGTGCTAGTGGTTTGCGCCAGACTAGCAATGAGCAGTTCTTC. Amino acid sequence: CASGLRQTSNEQFF. This chain joins TRBV12-5 and TRBJ2-1; a weak D match, TRBD2 (6 bases). The V and J ends lost 2 bases and 6 bases respectively, with 11 bases between them. This CDR3 has 14 amino acids. Germline V gives CDR1 LGHNT, CDR2 FRNRAP.

There are a few counts of this clonotype. The rearrangement joins TRBV14 to TRBJ2-7; D possibly matches TRBD1 or TRBD2 (5 bases each). Trimming took off 0 bases at V and 2 bases at J, with 17 bases between the two ends. The CDR3 runs 17 residues. In germline, CDR1 is SGHDN, CDR2 FVKESK. CDR3 residues: CASSQDRRGQGPYEQYF. The CDR3 DNA reads TGTGCCAGCAGCCAAGATAGGCGCGGTCAGGGACCCTACGAGCAGTACTTC.

The CDR3 nucleotides read TGTGCCAGCAGTCCCACGACTGGAAACACCATATATTTT. Translation gives CASSPTTGNTIYF. V gene TRBV6-5 combines with J gene TRBJ1-3; D remains unclear. The CDR3 length is 13 residues. V shed 5 bases and J shed 2 bases, with 7 bases lying between them. In germline, CDR1 is MNHEY, CDR2 SVGAGI.

The chain joins TRBV7-9 to TRBJ2-5; D gene uncertain. The end of the DNA fits TRBJ2-7 better, so the J call may be wrong. Germline-derived CDR1 and CDR2 are SEHNR and FQNEAQ (reference sequence). The CDR3 runs to 13 residues. DNA of the CDR3: TGTGCCAGCAGCTTAGGTTTCCTCTACGAGCAGTACTTC. Encoded protein: CASSLGFLYEQYF.

This clonotype was seen a handful of times. The chain links TRBV6-1 to TRBJ2-1; D remains unclear. The CDR3 consists of 16 residues. CDR1 MNHNS and CDR2 SASEGT come from the germline V gene. V was shortened by 4 bases and J by 5 bases, with 18 bases between the two germline ends. CDR3 region: CASSGLKWQGNNEQFF. DNA of the CDR3: TGTGCCAGCAGTGGGCTTAAATGGCAAGGGAACAATGAGCAGTTCTTC.

The sample holds many counts of this clonotype. The CDR3 nucleotides are TGCAGTGCTAGCGGGACCGTGGTATGGGGCACTGAAGCTTTCTTT. It codes for CSASGTVVWGTEAFF. The rearrangement uses TRBV20-1 and TRBJ1-1, with TRBD1 as a possible D gene (5 bases). Trimming took 3 bases from V and 4 from J, leaving 18 bases between them. The CDR3 consists of 15 residues. CDR1 is DFQATT and CDR2 is SNEGSKA in the germline V gene (reference sequence).

J is TRBJ2-7 and V is TRBV5-5, with 7 bases matching TRBD1. There are 16 residues in the CDR3. CDR1 and CDR2 from the germline V gene are SGHKS and YYEKEE (reference sequence). The trim removed 0 bases at V and 4 bases at J, leaving 10 bases unmatched. CDR3 DNA: TGTGCCAGCAGCTTGGAGGGAGTGACAGGGACATACGAGCAGTACTTC. The encoded protein is CASSLEGVTGTYEQYF.

The V call is TRBV7-6, the J call TRBJ1-4; tentative D call: TRBD1 (5 bases). Germline V lookup: CDR1 SGHVS, CDR2 FNYEAQ. V dropped 4 bases and J dropped 5 bases, with 17 bases sitting between them. The CDR3 loop spans 16 amino acids. The CDR3 region is CASSSDTGVGNEKLFF. For the CDR3, the DNA is TGTGCCAGCAGCTCCGACACAGGCGTTGGAAATGAAAAACTGTTTTTT.

The chain is built from TRBV27 and TRBJ2-2; D not certain. The germline V gene encodes CDR1 MNHEY and CDR2 SMNVEV (reference sequence). V lost 5 bases, J lost 7 bases, and 5 bases lay in between. This CDR3 is 11 amino acids long. CDR3 sequence reads: CASSLYGELFF. CDR3 sequence (DNA): TGTGCCAGCAGTCTTTACGGGGAGCTGTTTTTT.

The chain uses TRBV20-1 and TRBJ2-7; TRBD2 is a possible D gene (5 bases). The CDR3 extends over 13 amino acids. Germline V gene data show CDR1 as DFQATT and CDR2 as SNEGSKA (reference sequence). V lost 4 bases and J lost 0, with 10 bases in between. CDR3 loop: CSATMRDSYEQYF. Written as DNA, the CDR3 is TGCAGTGCTACGATGAGGGACTCCTACGAGCAGTACTTC.

The chain has TRBV5-1 and TRBJ2-2, with D tentatively TRBD1 or TRBD2 (5 bases each). The V end was cut by 7 bases, the J end by 2 bases, with 15 bases between. This CDR3 region has 15 residues. Germline V gene lookup returns CDR1 SGHRS and CDR2 YFSETQ. The CDR3 bases are TGCGCCAGCCGGATCGGGGCGATAAACACCGGGGAGCTGTTTTTT. Protein product: CASRIGAINTGELFF.

The rearrangement links TRBV20-1 to TRBJ1-4; a possible D gene is TRBD1 (5 bases). Trimming took off 4 bases at V and 0 bases at J, with 12 bases between the two ends. This CDR3 contains 15 residues. Germline V lookup: CDR1 DFQATT, CDR2 SNEGSKA (reference sequence). The CDR3 sequence: CSAKGVWATNEKLFF. Here the CDR3 DNA reads TGCAGTGCTAAAGGGGTTTGGGCAACTAATGAAAAACTGTTTTTT.

This clonotype was recorded many times. The chain couples TRBV20-1 to TRBJ1-4, with 10 bases aligning to TRBD1. Germline CDR1 and CDR2: DFQATT and SNEGSKA (reference sequence). The CDR3 spans 14 residues. With 6 bases clipped from V and 7 bases from J, the junction kept 8 bases outside the gene matches. CDR3 bases: TGCAGTGCAAGACAGGGGGCGCGAGGTGAAAAACTGTTTTTT. Encoded protein: CSARQGARGEKLFF.

A few counts support this clonotype. J is TRBJ2-7 and V is TRBV20-1; possibly TRBD2 for D (5 bases). The CDR3 runs to 14 residues. Between the trimmed V and J ends, which lost 3 bases and 3 bases, there was a span of 15 bases. From germline, CDR1 is DFQATT and CDR2 SNEGSKA (reference sequence). The CDR3 DNA reads as TGCAGTGCTAGGGCCACCGGAGGCCACTACGAGCAGTACTTC. As protein: CSARATGGHYEQYF.

This clonotype occurred a few times. The CDR3 spells CAIQRLGVSYNEQFF. The CDR3 coding sequence is TGTGCCATCCAGAGGCTTGGGGTCTCCTACAATGAGCAGTTCTTC. This rearrangement joins TRBV12-3 or TRBV12-4 to TRBJ2-1; no clear D. The CDR3 consists of 15 residues. The V and J ends lost 10 bases and 0 bases respectively, with 16 bases between them.

This clonotype was seen more than once but under ten times. The rearrangement links TRBV6-2 or TRBV6-3 to TRBJ2-7; possibly TRBD1 for D (6 bases). Judging by the DNA end, TRBJ2-5 fits better; the J call may be wrong. The V gene's germline CDR1 is MNHEY and CDR2 SVGEGT. The length of the CDR3 is 13 residues. The CDR3 protein is CASSFYREETQYF. As DNA, the CDR3 is TGTGCCAGCAGTTTTTACAGGGAAGAGACCCAGTACTTC.

This clonotype was observed a handful of times. The genes are TRBV6-1 and TRBJ2-5; a weak D match, TRBD1 (5 bases). Judging by the DNA end, TRBJ2-7 fits better; the J call may be wrong. The CDR3 extends over 14 amino acids. CDR1 and CDR2 (germline): MNHNS, SASEGT. CDR3 sequence: CASSEGGSSYEQYF. CDR3 DNA: TGTGCCAGCAGTGAAGGGGGCAGCTCCTACGAGCAGTACTTC.